A selection of T cell receptor beta chains follows, all from one sample in a study of blood T cell repertoires in COVID-19. The repertoire was sequenced with immunoSEQ multiplex PCR; TCRdb's copy has only in-frame clones and lacks some. This table has around 200,000 clones, over 70% appearing once. Specimen: peripheral blood. These receptors came from a man aged 35 to 55 with active or convalescent COVID-19. CDR3s include the opening cysteine and the closing phenylalanine or tryptophan. D genes are given only for firm matches. Size is omitted from some rows. Given values are once, few, many or a class for expanded clones.

D: NA
J: TRBJ2-3
V: TRBV7-8
size: NA
DNA: TGTGCCAGCAGCTTAGATAGGGGGGATACGCAGTATTTT
CDR3: CASSLDRGDTQYF

D: NA
J: TRBJ1-5
V: TRBV23-1
size: NA
DNA: TGCGCCAGCGGGCGGTCCATTCAGGGCCCAGGTCAGCCCCAGCATTTT
CDR3: CASGRSIQGPGQPQHF

D: NA
J: TRBJ2-6
V: TRBV10-3
size: NA
DNA: TGTGCCATCAGTGAGTCAAGAGTTGGTGGGGCCAACGTCCTGACTTTC
CDR3: CAISESRVGGANVLTF

D: NA
J: TRBJ2-7
V: TRBV6-5
size: NA
DNA: TGTGCCAGCATTGTCGGGTACGAGCAGTACTTC
CDR3: CASIVGYEQYF

D: TRBD1
J: TRBJ1-4
V: TRBV19
size: NA
DNA: TGTGCCAGTAGTATGGGGGACAGGTATTCTGAAAAACTGTTTTTT
CDR3: CASSMGDRYSEKLFF

D: TRBD1
J: TRBJ1-2
V: TRBV24-1
size: NA
DNA: TGTGCCACCAGTACGGGACAGGGGATCTATGGCTACACCTTC
CDR3: CATSTGQGIYGYTF

D: NA
J: TRBJ1-1
V: TRBV6-5
size: NA
DNA: TGTGCCAGCAGTCGAGGAAGGCAGGGAACCGAAGCTTTCTTT
CDR3: CASSRGRQGTEAFF

D: NA
J: TRBJ2-3
V: TRBV10-3
size: NA
DNA: TGTGCCATCAGTGACACAGGGAGGGTCCCAGATACGCAGTATTTT
CDR3: CAISDTGRVPDTQYF

D: NA
J: TRBJ2-6
V: TRBV7-2
size: NA
DNA: TGTGCCAGCAGCTTAGGGCCCGGACAACCCTCTGGGGCCAACGTCCTGACTTTC
CDR3: CASSLGPGQPSGANVLTF

D: NA
J: TRBJ2-7
V: TRBV30
size: NA
DNA: TGTGCCTGGAGTGTCTACGGTTACGAGCAGTACTTC
CDR3: CAWSVYGYEQYF

D: TRBD2
J: TRBJ2-1
V: TRBV11-2
size: NA
DNA: TGTGCCAGCAGCCTAGGGACTAGCGGGTCGGGGGAGCAGTTCTTC
CDR3: CASSLGTSGSGEQFF

D: NA
J: TRBJ1-5
V: TRBV24-1
size: NA
DNA: TGTGCCACCAGTGCCCAGGGAAGTAATCAGCCCCAGCATTTT
CDR3: CATSAQGSNQPQHF

D: NA
J: TRBJ1-6
V: TRBV2
size: NA
DNA: TGTGCCAGCAGATCCGAGAGCTCCTATAATTCACCCCTCCACTTT
CDR3: CASRSESSYNSPLHF

D: NA
J: TRBJ2-7
V: TRBV2
size: NA
DNA: TGTGCCAGCAGTTTCCCCCCAGGTGTGGAGCAGTACTTC
CDR3: CASSFPPGVEQYF

D: NA
J: TRBJ1-2
V: TRBV6-5
size: NA
DNA: TGTGCCAGCAGCGTCAGGGGAGAAGGCTACACCTTC
CDR3: CASSVRGEGYTF

D: TRBD2
J: TRBJ2-7
V: TRBV10-2
size: few
DNA: TGCGCCAGCAGTGAGACCATGAGCGGGACCTACGAGCAGTACTTC
CDR3: CASSETMSGTYEQYF

D: NA
J: TRBJ2-7
V: TRBV2
size: once
DNA: TGTGCCAGCAGTGGGACGGACACCTACGAGCAGTACTTC
CDR3: CASSGTDTYEQYF

D: TRBD2
J: TRBJ2-2
V: TRBV13
size: once
DNA: TGTGCCAGCAGCTCCTATAGCGGGGCTGCCGGGGAGCTGTTTTTT
CDR3: CASSSYSGAAGELFF

D: NA
J: TRBJ2-5
V: TRBV7-6
size: NA
DNA: TGTGCCAGCAGCTTAGGGTTGGGGGGGACCCAGTACTTC
CDR3: CASSLGLGGTQYF

D: TRBD1
J: TRBJ1-3
V: TRBV7-6
size: NA
DNA: TGTGCCAGCAGCGGGACAGGGGGGTCTGGAAACACCATATATTTT
CDR3: CASSGTGGSGNTIYF

D: NA
J: TRBJ2-5
V: TRBV18
size: NA
DNA: TGTGCCAGCTCACCAGTTGTGCACCGAGAAGAGACCCAGTACTTC
CDR3: CASSPVVHREETQYF

D: TRBD1
J: TRBJ1-2
V: TRBV14
size: NA
DNA: TGTGCCAGCAGCTCACTCCGGGACAGCTATGGCTACACCTTC
CDR3: CASSSLRDSYGYTF

D: NA
J: TRBJ2-3
V: TRBV21-1
size: NA
DNA: TGTGCCAGCAGCACAACTAGCGGGAGGGCGAAAGATACGCAGTATTTT
CDR3: CASSTTSGRAKDTQYF

D: NA
J: TRBJ2-1
V: TRBV3-1/TRBV3-2
size: NA
DNA: TGTGCCAGCAGCATATCCTACAATGAGCAGTTCTTC
CDR3: CASSISYNEQFF

D: TRBD1
J: TRBJ2-7
V: TRBV6-5
size: NA
DNA: TGTGCCAGCAGTTACTCGGACAGGGTGTACTTC
CDR3: CASSYSDRVYF

D: NA
J: TRBJ2-7
V: TRBV2
size: NA
DNA: TGTGCCAGCCGTCGCTACGAGCAGTACTTC
CDR3: CASRRYEQYF

D: NA
J: TRBJ1-3
V: TRBV6-5
size: NA
DNA: TGTGCCAGCAGGGGAGCCCAGTACTCTGGAAACACCATATATTTT
CDR3: CASRGAQYSGNTIYF

D: TRBD1
J: TRBJ2-2
V: TRBV11-2
size: NA
DNA: TGTGCCAGCAGCTTAGAGCCTTGGGACAGTCTGAACACCGGGGAGCTGTTTTTT
CDR3: CASSLEPWDSLNTGELFF

D: TRBD1
J: TRBJ1-3
V: TRBV5-1
size: NA
DNA: TGCGCCAGCAGCCGCACCCAGGGGGGCGGAAACACCATATATTTT
CDR3: CASSRTQGGGNTIYF